Included here is one T cell receptor (beta chain) sequence, with context. Germline V CDR1 and CDR2: SGHVS, FNYEAQ. Trimming cost V 4 bases and J 7 bases; bases outside gene matches: 10. CDR3 size: 17 residues. This specimen belongs to a study of shared clonotypes between healthy human individuals. The naive CD8 fraction comprised CD45RO-negative cells positively selected for CCR7 and excluded terminally differentiated effector memory CD45RA+ cells. The method was immunoSEQ multiplex PCR; TCRdb's version includes in-frame clones alone and lacks a portion of them. The data hold around 2,000,000 clones, with around 96% observed a single time.

The source is a man between 18 and 35 years old in good health. Sequencing input: naive CD8+ T cells sorted from blood. This chain joins TRBV7-6 and TRBJ2-2, with TRBD2 identical over 12 bases. In DNA form, the CDR3 reads TGTGCCAGCAGCTCACCGACTAGCGGGAGTTCCGTCGGGGAGCTGTTTTTT. This translates into CASSSPTSGSSVGELFF.